The clone carrying this T cell receptor (beta chain) has just a few counts. The antigen is unknown. These data come from a study of T cell repertoires and leukemia-associated antigens. On the study more broadly: Samples yielded 3.3 to 5.0 million effective reads each, approximately 16 million overall. Broader study findings: The four groups had similar numbers of Vbeta, Jbeta genes and CDR3s.

TCRdb independently ran MiXCR on the 5' RACE reads; one entry per CDR3 protein. The table records about 10,000 distinct CDR3 sequences, around 40% of them present only once. Sequencing was carried out using CD3+ T cells sorted from blood and cultured. This sequence was found in a female donor in good health.

CDR3 region: CASSPTGGDTQYF. CDR3 DNA sequence: TGCGCCAGCAGCCCGACAGGGGGTGATACGCAGTATTTT. The rearrangement links TRBV5-1 to TRBJ2-3, with 9 positions matching TRBD1. The CDR3 spans 13 residues. CDR1 is SGHRS and CDR2 is YFSETQ in the germline V gene. V shed 4 bases and J 6 bases; nucleotides not matched to a gene: 3.